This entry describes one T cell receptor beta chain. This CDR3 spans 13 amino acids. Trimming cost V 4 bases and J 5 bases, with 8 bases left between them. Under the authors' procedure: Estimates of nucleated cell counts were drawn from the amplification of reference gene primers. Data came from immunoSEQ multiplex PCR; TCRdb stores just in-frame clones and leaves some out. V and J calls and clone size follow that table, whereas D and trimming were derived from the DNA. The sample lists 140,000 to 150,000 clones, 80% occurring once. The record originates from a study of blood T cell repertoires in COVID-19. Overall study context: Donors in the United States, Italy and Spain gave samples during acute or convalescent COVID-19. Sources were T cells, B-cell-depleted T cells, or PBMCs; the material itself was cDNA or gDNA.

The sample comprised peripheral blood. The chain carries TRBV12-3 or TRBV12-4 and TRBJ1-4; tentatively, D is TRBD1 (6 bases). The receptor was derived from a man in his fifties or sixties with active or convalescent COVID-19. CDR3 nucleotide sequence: TGTGCCAGCAGTTGGGGGCGAAATGAAAAACTGTTTTTT. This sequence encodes CASSWGRNEKLFF.